This T cell receptor beta chain stems from a study of somatic mutations in cytotoxic T cells in rheumatoid arthritis. The study's findings and limits: Adjustment for multiple comparisons was not applied to the slight TRBV07 underrepresentation observed in rheumatoid arthritis patients. Significant differences in CD8+ T-cell clonality were not found between rheumatoid arthritis patients and healthy controls (age-matched). Greater age accompanied higher CD8+ clonality in rheumatoid arthritis patients, a pattern that was absent in healthy controls.

As for this clone: Antigen: not known. Compared with germline, one end of the junction differs, possibly owing to a read error.

The CDR3 spans 16 residues. The germline V gene encodes CDR1 LGHNA and CDR2 YNFKEQ. Produced via immunoSEQ multiplex PCR; TCRdb's table is partial and in-frame only. The sample includes almost 20,000 clones, roughly nine tenths of them seen just once. Both CD4+ and CD8+ cells were separated through positive magnetic bead selection, and their purity was verified using flow cytometry. This chain links TRBV4-2 with TRBJ2-1, with D possibly being TRBD2 (6 bases). The clonotype was recovered from a man aged 40-50 years in good health. The source material was CD8+ T cells sorted from blood. This chain's CDR3 is CASSQEVGDSSNEQFF. The CDR3 bases are TGTGCCAGCAGCCAAGAGGTAGGGGACTCCTCCAATGAGCAGTTCTTC.